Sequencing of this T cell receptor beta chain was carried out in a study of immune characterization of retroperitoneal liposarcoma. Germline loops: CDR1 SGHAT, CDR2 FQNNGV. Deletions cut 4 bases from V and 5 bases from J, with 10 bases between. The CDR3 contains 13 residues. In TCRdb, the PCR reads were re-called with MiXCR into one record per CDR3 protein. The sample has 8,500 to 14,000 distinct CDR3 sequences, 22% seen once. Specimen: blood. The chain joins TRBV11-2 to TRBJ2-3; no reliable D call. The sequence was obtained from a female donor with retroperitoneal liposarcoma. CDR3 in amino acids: CASSSIRKDTQYF. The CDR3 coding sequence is TGTGCCAGCAGCTCGATCAGGAAAGATACGCAGTATTTT.